This is a list of T cell receptor beta chains from one sample in a study of T cells in Graves' hyperthyroidism and ophthalmopathy. A single record per CDR3 protein comes from TCRdb applying MiXCR to the multiplex PCR reads. The profile shows approximately 380,000 distinct CDR3 sequences, approximately 17% of them singletons. Input material: blood. The receptors were gathered from a man aged 18 to 30 with Graves' ophthalmopathy. Each CDR3 is given with its conserved first and last residue. The D gene is left open where the match is weak. Size is stated for part of the rows, as once, few or many counts, or as a class when the clone is expanded.

>TRBV7-9|TRBJ2-5|.|.
TGTGCCAGCAGCCCCAGTGTCTGGGTTGAGGAGACCCAGTACTTC
CASSPSVWVEETQYF
>TRBV24-1|TRBJ1-2|many|.
TGTGCCACCAGTGATGGCCATGGTGGGGTCGGTGGCTACACCTTC
CATSDGHGGVGGYTF
>TRBV9|TRBJ2-1|few|TRBD2
TGTGCCAGCAGCATTCTTTCTAGCGGCGATGAGCAGTTCTTC
CASSILSSGDEQFF
>TRBV15|TRBJ1-5|.|TRBD1
TGTGCCACCAGCAGAGATATTACAGGGGGCTCGGATCATAGCAATCAGCCCCAGCATTTT
CATSRDITGGSDHSNQPQHF
>TRBV6-1|TRBJ1-6|.|TRBD1
TGTGCCAGCAGTGGGACAGGGGTTTCACCCCTCCACTTT
CASSGTGVSPLHF
>TRBV5-1|TRBJ2-5|.|TRBD1
TGCGCCAGCAGAGAGGACAGGGGGAGAGAGACCCAGTACTTC
CASREDRGRETQYF
>TRBV27|TRBJ2-1|.|.
TGTGCCAGCAGTACACTCTACAATGAGCAGTTCTTC
CASSTLYNEQFF
>TRBV4-2|TRBJ2-1|.|.
TGTGCCAGCAGCCATCGCGATAGCGACTACAATGAGCAGTTCTTC
CASSHRDSDYNEQFF
>TRBV5-4|TRBJ2-3|.|.
TGTGCCAGCAGCTTGGACAGGGTGACAGATACGCAGTATTTT
CASSLDRVTDTQYF
>TRBV29-1|TRBJ2-1|many|TRBD2
TGCAGCGCCGGGACTAGCGGGCCCAATGAGCAGTTCTTC
CSAGTSGPNEQFF
>TRBV27|TRBJ2-2|.|TRBD2
TGTGCCAGCAGACTAGCGGGGGACACCGGGGAGCTGTTTTTT
CASRLAGDTGELFF
>TRBV19|TRBJ1-5|.|.
TGTGCCAGTAGTATCGGCGGGTATCAGCCCCAGCATTTT
CASSIGGYQPQHF
>TRBV13|TRBJ1-1|few|.
TGTGCCAGCAGCTTACAACAGGGATACACTGAAGCTTTCTTT
CASSLQQGYTEAFF
>TRBV3-1|TRBJ2-7|many|.
TGTGCCAGCAGCTACCGGACTGGTTACGACGAGCAGTACTTC
CASSYRTGYDEQYF
>TRBV9|TRBJ2-7|many|TRBD2
TGTGCCAGCAGCGAAAGACTAGCGGGGTACGAGCAGTACTTC
CASSERLAGYEQYF
>TRBV10-2|TRBJ1-1|.|.
TGCGCCAGCAGTGAGATAGCGTGGCAGGGGAACACTGAAGCTTTCTTT
CASSEIAWQGNTEAFF
>TRBV12-3/TRBV12-4|TRBJ1-5|.|.
TGTGCCAGCAGTTTACAGGGGTGGCAGCCCCAGCATTTT
CASSLQGWQPQHF
>TRBV7-9|TRBJ1-2|.|.
TGTGCCAGCAGCTCATCAGGAGCCGATGGCTACACCTTC
CASSSSGADGYTF
>TRBV12-3/TRBV12-4|TRBJ2-2|.|.
TGTGCCAGCAGTGAATTAATCAGGGGCACCGGGGAGCTGTTTTTT
CASSELIRGTGELFF
>TRBV10-3|TRBJ1-4|.|.
TGTGCCATCAGTGAGTCCTCAGGGGATAATGAAAAACTGTTTTTT
CAISESSGDNEKLFF
>TRBV7-2|TRBJ1-1|once|TRBD1
TGTGCCAGCAGCTTTGGTGACAGGGCGAACACTGAAGCTTTCTTT
CASSFGDRANTEAFF
>TRBV11-2|TRBJ2-6|few|.
TGTGCCAGCAGCTTCCTAACCGACCTCTCTGGGGCCAACGTCCTGACTTTC
CASSFLTDLSGANVLTF
>TRBV7-8|TRBJ2-1|many|.
TGTGCCAGCAGCTTAGGGTTAGGGGCTAATGAGCAGTTCTTC
CASSLGLGANEQFF
>TRBV11-2|TRBJ2-1|many|.
TGTGCCAGCAGCGCCCGGACAGCCCAGGCCAATGAGCAGTTCTTC
CASSARTAQANEQFF
>TRBV4-2|TRBJ1-2|once|.
TGTGCCAGCAGCCACCTGGGGAGACGGTACGGCTACACCTTC
CASSHLGRRYGYTF
>TRBV19|TRBJ1-5|.|.
TGTGCCAGTAGGCGGGGGGCTACGGATCAGCCCCAGCATTTT
CASRRGATDQPQHF
>TRBV2|TRBJ2-7|many|.
TGTGCCAGCAGTGAGAGGTCGGGGGACCCCTCCGAGCAGTACTTC
CASSERSGDPSEQYF
>TRBV7-9|TRBJ1-2|few|.
TGTGCCAGCAGCTTAGAATCTGGGGATGGCTACACCTTC
CASSLESGDGYTF